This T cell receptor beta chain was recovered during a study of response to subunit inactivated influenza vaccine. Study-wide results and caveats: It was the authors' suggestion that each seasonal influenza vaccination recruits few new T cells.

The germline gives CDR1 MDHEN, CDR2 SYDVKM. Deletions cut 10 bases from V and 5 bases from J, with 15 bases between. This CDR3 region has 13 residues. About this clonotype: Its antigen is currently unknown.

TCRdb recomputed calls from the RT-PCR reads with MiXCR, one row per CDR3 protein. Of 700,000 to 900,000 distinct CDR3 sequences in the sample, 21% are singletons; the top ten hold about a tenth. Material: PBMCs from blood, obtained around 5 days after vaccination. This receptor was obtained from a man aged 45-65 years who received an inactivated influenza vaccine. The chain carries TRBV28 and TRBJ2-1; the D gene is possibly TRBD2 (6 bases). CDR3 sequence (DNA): TGTGCCACCTGGGAGGCGGGAAACAATGAGCAGTTCTTC. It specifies CATWEAGNNEQFF.